Each of the 19 T cell receptor beta chains below was sequenced from the same sample in a study of T cell responses to AZD1222 COVID-19 vaccine. Assay: immunoSEQ multiplex PCR; the TCRdb copy retains only in-frame clones and omits some. The profile shows approximately 270,000 clones, around 93% of them singletons. Sequencing used peripheral blood, obtained 28 days after the second AZD1222 dose. Receptors originate from an adult who received the AZD1222 COVID-19 vaccine.

This clone was detected only once. This chain links TRBV6-5 with TRBJ2-3, with D perhaps TRBD2 (5 bases). The V gene lost 6 bases and the J gene lost 1 base, with 11 bases spanning the gap. The CDR3 has 14 amino acids. Germline V gives CDR1 MNHEY, CDR2 SVGAGI. In DNA, the CDR3 is TGTGCCAGCAGCCAGGTCGGGGGCACAGATACGCAGTATTTT. Its translation: CASSQVGGTDTQYF.

V gene TRBV19 combines with J gene TRBJ2-7; 8 bases fit TRBD1. Germline loops: CDR1 LNHDA, CDR2 SQIVND (reference sequence). V lost 3 bases, J lost 4 bases, and 8 bases stayed unmatched. This CDR3 has 15 amino acids. For the CDR3, the DNA is TGTGCCAGTAGTATGGGAGGACAGGGCCTTTACGAGCAGTACTTC. It specifies CASSMGGQGLYEQYF.

The chain couples TRBV18 to TRBJ1-1; D gene uncertain. Germline V lookup: CDR1 KGHSH, CDR2 LQKENI. V was trimmed by 2 bases and J by 5 bases, leaving 9 bases between them. This CDR3 comprises 13 residues. CDR3 loop: CASSPGEVTEAFF. The DNA of the CDR3 is TGTGCCAGCTCACCAGGGGAAGTAACTGAAGCTTTCTTT.

The rearrangement uses TRBV5-1 and TRBJ2-7; possibly TRBD1 or TRBD2 for D (5 bases each). The CDR3 runs to 12 residues. Trimming pared 5 bases from V and 6 bases from J, leaving 12 bases between. Germline V CDR1 and CDR2: SGHRS, YFSETQ. In DNA form, the CDR3 reads TGCGCCAGCAGGTGGTGGGACGGCGAGCAGTACTTC. Translation: CASRWWDGEQYF.

In regard to this clone: Different DNA sequences within this sample yield the same CDR3. The chain uses TRBV5-1 and TRBJ2-6; D is undetermined. Germline-derived CDR1 and CDR2 are SGHRS and YFSETQ. V lost 4 bases and J 4 bases, leaving 6 bases between the germline ends. The CDR3 extends over 13 amino acids. CDR3 nucleotides: TGCGCCAGCAGCCCTGGGGGGGCCAACGTCCTGACTTTC. Its protein product is CASSPGGANVLTF.

The chain employs TRBV4-2 and TRBJ2-7, with D tentatively TRBD2 (5 bases). The germline V and J ends were trimmed by 4 bases and 1 base, with 11 bases remaining between them. CDR3 length: 14 residues. Germline lookup yields CDR1 LGHNA and CDR2 YNFKEQ. CDR3: CASSPWTGSYEQYF. The CDR3 DNA reads TGTGCCAGCAGCCCTTGGACGGGGTCCTACGAGCAGTACTTC.

This clone showed up just once. This chain links TRBV28 with TRBJ1-4, with 8 positions matching TRBD1. With V trimmed by 3 bases and J by 8 bases, 8 bases remained unmatched. Germline CDR1 is MDHEN and CDR2 is SYDVKM. This CDR3 contains 15 residues. The CDR3 sequence: CASSFGQGGGEKLFF. The CDR3 bases are TGTGCCAGCAGTTTTGGACAGGGAGGAGGGGAAAAACTGTTTTTT. The full variable domain, with the rest looked up from reference TRBV28 and TRBJ1-4, is DVKVTQSSRYLVKRTGEKVFLECVQDMDHENMFWYRQDPGLGLRLIYFSYDVKMKEKGDIPEGYSVSREKKERFSLILESASTNQTSMYLCASSFGQGGGEKLFFGSGTQLSVL.

The V and J genes are TRBV4-1 and TRBJ2-3, with D hard to call. CDR3 length: 14 amino acids. CDR1 and CDR2 from the germline V gene are MGHRA and YSYEKL. The V and J ends lost 1 base and 1 base respectively, with 6 bases between them. Here the CDR3 reads CASSQGTGTDTQYF. CDR3 in DNA: TGCGCCAGCAGCCAAGGGACGGGCACAGATACGCAGTATTTT.

The chain combines TRBV5-6 with TRBJ2-7, with D hard to call. The CDR3 is 16 residues long. CDR1 and CDR2 from the germline V gene are SGHDT and YYEEEE. Trimming removed 0 bases at V and 3 bases at J, with 16 bases between. The CDR3 bases are TGTGCCAGCAGCTTGGTACCACCGACTGCCCTCTACGAGCAGTACTTC. It is translated as CASSLVPPTALYEQYF. Supplemented by reference TRBV5-6 and TRBJ2-7, the full variable domain reads DAGVTQSPTHLIKTRGQQVTLRCSPKSGHDTVSWYQQALGQGPQFIFQYYEEEERQRGNFPDRFSGHQFPNYSSELNVNALLLGDSALYLCASSLVPPTALYEQYFGPGTRLTVT.

The J gene is TRBJ2-5, the V gene TRBV5-1; TRBD2 agrees at 11 bases. The CDR3 runs 15 residues. The J segment lost 4 bases and the V segment lost 0 bases, leaving 2 bases of the junction unmatched. Per the germline V gene, CDR1 is SGHRS and CDR2 is YFSETQ. As DNA, the CDR3 is TGCGCCAGCAGCTTGGTAGCGGGGGGGCGAGAGACCCAGTACTTC. Translation gives CASSLVAGGRETQYF.

This clone occurred once. This chain joins TRBV6-6 and TRBJ1-3; weak D call: TRBD1 (5 bases). The germline gives CDR1 MNHNY, CDR2 SVGAGI (reference sequence). Trimming pared 7 bases from V and 0 bases from J, leaving 7 bases between. The CDR3 runs 13 residues. The CDR3 here is CASIQGSGNTIYF. CDR3 in DNA: TGTGCCAGCATCCAGGGCTCTGGAAACACCATATATTTT.

The chain carries TRBV7-9 and TRBJ1-3; D may be TRBD1 (6 bases). This CDR3 region has 14 residues. Trimming cost V 5 bases and J 1 base, with 9 bases left between them. Germline assignment: CDR1 SEHNR and CDR2 FQNEAQ (reference sequence). CDR3 DNA sequence: TGTGCCAGCAGCCGGGGGACATCTGGAAACACCATATATTTT. Protein sequence: CASSRGTSGNTIYF.

V and J are TRBV28 and TRBJ1-6; TRBD1 matches at 10 bases. Looked up from germline, CDR1 is MDHEN and CDR2 is SYDVKM. The CDR3 runs to 14 residues. With V trimmed by 5 bases and J by 11 bases, 6 bases remained unmatched. CDR3 region: CASSTGQGGTPLHF. CDR3 nucleotides: TGTGCCAGCAGTACCGGACAGGGGGGAACACCCCTCCACTTT.

This clone was recorded only once. The DNA of the CDR3 is TGTGCCAGCAGCGGAGGGGGGGGCGGCACTGAAGCTTTCTTT. This translates into CASSGGGGGTEAFF. The gene calls are TRBV7-8 and TRBJ1-1; TRBD1 might be the D (6 bases). CDR3 length: 14 amino acids. Trimming left V 5 bases short and J 4 bases short, with 14 bases between. CDR1 is SGHVS, CDR2 FQNEAQ, per germline.

The genes are TRBV4-1 and TRBJ1-3; 8 nucleotides align to TRBD1. In germline, CDR1 is MGHRA, CDR2 YSYEKL. The CDR3 runs to 16 residues. V dropped 4 bases and J dropped 1; count of bases not matched to a gene: 6. In nucleotides, the CDR3 is TGCGCCAGCAGCCCGAGGGACAGGCAATCTGGAAACACCATATATTTT. Amino acids: CASSPRDRQSGNTIYF.

The chain joins TRBV19 to TRBJ2-7; D not resolved. Germline V lookup: CDR1 LNHDA, CDR2 SQIVND (reference sequence). The CDR3 covers 14 residues. With 1 base removed from V and 6 bases from J, the gap between germline ends came to 13 bases. CDR3 DNA: TGTGCCAGTAGTATAGCTGTGGGCCTTGGCGAGCAGTACTTC. It translates to CASSIAVGLGEQYF.

The J gene is TRBJ1-2, the V gene TRBV27; TRBD1 matches at 8 bases. Germline CDR1 and CDR2: MNHEY and SMNVEV (reference sequence). This CDR3 has 17 amino acids. After removal of 9 bases from V and 6 bases from J, the junction contained 21 bases not matched to a gene. The CDR3, as DNA: TGTGCCAGTCCCAGGGGGCGCCCCTTCCCGGTGACGGATGGCTACACCTTC. This sequence encodes CASPRGRPFPVTDGYTF.

The rearrangement uses TRBV6-2 or TRBV6-3 and TRBJ2-1; unclear D gene. Trimming cost V 5 bases and J 6 bases, with 5 bases left between them. CDR3 length: 11 residues. Germline CDR1 reads MNHEY; CDR2 reads SVGEGT. CDR3 DNA: TGTGCCAGCAGTGACCTCAATGAGCAGTTCTTC. Translating it yields CASSDLNEQFF.

This rearrangement joins TRBV6-2 or TRBV6-3 to TRBJ2-1; a possible D gene is TRBD2 (6 bases). Germline assignment: CDR1 MNHEY and CDR2 SVGEGT. There are 15 residues in the CDR3. Trimming removed 4 bases at V and 7 bases at J, with 17 bases between. CDR3 nucleotide sequence: TGTGCCAGCAGTTTCCGGGACTCCGAAGGGAATGAGCAGTTCTTC. This encodes CASSFRDSEGNEQFF.